These T cell receptor beta chains were read from a single sample in a study of OX40 agonist ivuxolimab in advanced cancers. Profiled with immunoSEQ multiplex PCR; TCRdb holds only in-frame clones, not every one. The sample holds over 70,000 clones; roughly 88% are singletons and the top ten take 6.5% to 7.5%. Here the sequenced sample was CD4+ or CD8+ T cells sorted from blood, taken in a trial of the OX40 agonist ivuxolimab. These receptor sequences come from an adult with an advanced solid tumor such as melanoma, head and neck, liver or kidney cancer. The CDR3 runs from the conserved cysteine through the conserved F or W. The D gene is left open where the match is weak. Not all rows give a size; the values are once, few, many and, for expanded clones, a class.

DNA: TGTGCCAGCAGCTTGGATTCGGGGATGGAGACCCAGTACTTC
CDR3: CASSLDSGMETQYF
V: TRBV5-8
size: NA
J: TRBJ2-5
D: NA

DNA: TGTGCCAGCAGCCAAGAGATTGGAGGACGTCTGTTTTTT
CDR3: CASSQEIGGRLFF
V: TRBV14
size: once
J: TRBJ1-4
D: NA

DNA: TGTGCCAGCAGCGTCGTCGCAGGGGCTCGCCCACGGGAGCAGTACTTC
CDR3: CASSVVAGARPREQYF
V: TRBV27
size: NA
J: TRBJ2-7
D: NA

DNA: TGTGCCTGGAATAAGGAGACAGTTCACGAAGCTTTCTTT
CDR3: CAWNKETVHEAFF
V: TRBV30
size: once
J: TRBJ1-1
D: NA

DNA: TGTGCCAGCAGCAAACAGGGATCGGATTCACCCCTCCACTTT
CDR3: CASSKQGSDSPLHF
V: TRBV25-1
size: NA
J: TRBJ1-6
D: NA

DNA: TGTGCCAGCACCTCAGCAACAGACTACTATGGCTACACCTTC
CDR3: CASTSATDYYGYTF
V: TRBV6-1
size: NA
J: TRBJ1-2
D: NA

DNA: TGCAGCGTTGAGGGGTATCAGGCAGATACGCAGTATTTT
CDR3: CSVEGYQADTQYF
V: TRBV29-1
size: NA
J: TRBJ2-3
D: NA

DNA: TGTGCCAGCAGCTTGGTGGGCAGGGGCTACGAGCAGTACTTC
CDR3: CASSLVGRGYEQYF
V: TRBV5-8
size: once
J: TRBJ2-7
D: NA

DNA: TGTGCCAGTAGCCGGACAGGGGGCGGTGGCTACACCTTC
CDR3: CASSRTGGGGYTF
V: TRBV19
size: many
J: TRBJ1-2
D: TRBD1

DNA: TGTGCCAGCAGTGACCCGGGACAGGTGAACACTGAAGCTTTCTTT
CDR3: CASSDPGQVNTEAFF
V: TRBV6-6
size: NA
J: TRBJ1-1
D: TRBD1

DNA: TGTGCCAGAAGCTCGTCCGACCGAACCTACGAGCAGTACTTC
CDR3: CARSSSDRTYEQYF
V: TRBV5-3
size: NA
J: TRBJ2-7
D: NA

DNA: TGTGCCAGCAGCCAAGAGGGACAGGGCGTTTACAATGAGCAGTTCTTC
CDR3: CASSQEGQGVYNEQFF
V: TRBV14
size: NA
J: TRBJ2-1
D: TRBD1

DNA: TGTGCCAGTACGGCTTTCAATGAGCAGTTCTTC
CDR3: CASTAFNEQFF
V: TRBV19
size: once
J: TRBJ2-1
D: NA

DNA: TGTGCCAGCAGCTCCCTGGACAGGCAAAATGAAAAACTGTTTTTT
CDR3: CASSSLDRQNEKLFF
V: TRBV5-6
size: NA
J: TRBJ1-4
D: TRBD1

DNA: TGTGCCAGCAGTTACAATCGAGTATGGGGAGGTGGCTACACCTTC
CDR3: CASSYNRVWGGGYTF
V: TRBV6-5
size: NA
J: TRBJ1-2
D: NA

DNA: TGTGCCAGCAGCCCGCGGGACAGTCCTCGACGAGAACTGTTTTTT
CDR3: CASSPRDSPRRELFF
V: TRBV11-2
size: once
J: TRBJ1-4
D: TRBD1

DNA: TGTGCTAGCAGCCCGAGGATGCAGGGGGGTGAGCAGTTCTTC
CDR3: CASSPRMQGGEQFF
V: TRBV7-7
size: NA
J: TRBJ2-1
D: NA

DNA: TGTGCCAGTAGCTTCAGGGGGCCGAACACTGAAGCTTTCTTT
CDR3: CASSFRGPNTEAFF
V: TRBV19
size: few
J: TRBJ1-1
D: TRBD1

DNA: TGTGCCAGCAGCGGGGCTATCAATCAGCCCCAGCATTTT
CDR3: CASSGAINQPQHF
V: TRBV7-9
size: few
J: TRBJ1-5
D: NA

DNA: TGTGCCACCAGCAGAGAATCCGGACATCGAGCTGGAAACACCATATATTTT
CDR3: CATSRESGHRAGNTIYF
V: TRBV15
size: NA
J: TRBJ1-3
D: NA

DNA: TGTGCCAGCGCCGGGACAGGGGGCTATCAGCCCCAGCATTTT
CDR3: CASAGTGGYQPQHF
V: TRBV27
size: NA
J: TRBJ1-5
D: TRBD1

DNA: TGTGCCTGGAGGTTAGGACTGATGCCCCTCCACTTT
CDR3: CAWRLGLMPLHF
V: TRBV30
size: NA
J: TRBJ1-6
D: NA

DNA: TGTGCCAGCAGTCCTACAACCCCGAGGAATCACCTCCACTTT
CDR3: CASSPTTPRNHLHF
V: TRBV27
size: NA
J: TRBJ1-6
D: NA

DNA: TGTGCCAGCAGCTTGGTTACAGGGGCTAACTATGGCTACACCTTC
CDR3: CASSLVTGANYGYTF
V: TRBV5-4
size: few
J: TRBJ1-2
D: TRBD1

DNA: TGTGCCAGCAGCCCCGCCTACGAGCAGTACTTC
CDR3: CASSPAYEQYF
V: TRBV5-5
size: NA
J: TRBJ2-7
D: NA

DNA: TGTGCCAGCAGTACTACCCTAACCCATACCAATGAGCAGTTCTTC
CDR3: CASSTTLTHTNEQFF
V: TRBV7-6
size: NA
J: TRBJ2-1
D: NA

DNA: TGTGCCAGCAGCACGAGGGGTGATTCACCCCTCCACTTT
CDR3: CASSTRGDSPLHF
V: TRBV14
size: NA
J: TRBJ1-6
D: NA

DNA: TGTGCCATCAGTGATAGACAGGAGATAGGCAATGAGCAGTTCTTC
CDR3: CAISDRQEIGNEQFF
V: TRBV10-3
size: once
J: TRBJ2-1
D: NA

DNA: TGTGCCAGCAGCTTAGGGCTGGAGGTCGACGAGCAGTACTTC
CDR3: CASSLGLEVDEQYF
V: TRBV7-2
size: NA
J: TRBJ2-7
D: NA

DNA: TGTGCCAGCAGCTTAGACAGTGGCACTAATGAAAAACTGTTTTTT
CDR3: CASSLDSGTNEKLFF
V: TRBV7-9
size: NA
J: TRBJ1-4
D: NA

DNA: TGTGCCAGCAGCCAAGGTGGAGATACGCAGTATTTT
CDR3: CASSQGGDTQYF
V: TRBV5-4
size: NA
J: TRBJ2-3
D: NA

DNA: TGTGCCAGTAGTAAAAGGGACAGGGGTCGCCTGAAAGCTTTCTTT
CDR3: CASSKRDRGRLKAFF
V: TRBV19
size: NA
J: TRBJ1-1
D: TRBD1

DNA: TGTGCCACAGTAGCGGGGAAGTCCTACGAGCAGTACTTC
CDR3: CATVAGKSYEQYF
V: TRBV10-3
size: NA
J: TRBJ2-7
D: TRBD2

DNA: TGTGCCAGCAGTTTACTTCGGGACAGGGGATATAATGGCTACACCTTC
CDR3: CASSLLRDRGYNGYTF
V: TRBV27
size: NA
J: TRBJ1-2
D: TRBD1

DNA: TGTGCCAGCAGTTACGGCGGGAGCATCAACGAGCAGTACTTC
CDR3: CASSYGGSINEQYF
V: TRBV6-5
size: once
J: TRBJ2-7
D: TRBD2

DNA: TGTGCCAGCAGCTTAGGCGCTAGCGGGAAAAATGAGCAGTTCTTC
CDR3: CASSLGASGKNEQFF
V: TRBV7-2
size: NA
J: TRBJ2-1
D: TRBD2

DNA: TGCGCCAGCAGCACGCGGACAGCAACTAATGAAAAACTGTTTTTT
CDR3: CASSTRTATNEKLFF
V: TRBV5-1
size: NA
J: TRBJ1-4
D: NA

DNA: TGTGCCAGCAGTTTGGTTCCGGGACTGCAAGAGACCCAGTACTTC
CDR3: CASSLVPGLQETQYF
V: TRBV27
size: NA
J: TRBJ2-5
D: NA

DNA: TGCGCCAGCAGCCCACGGCAACTAGCGGGAAGAGGTACCGGGGAGCTGTTTTTT
CDR3: CASSPRQLAGRGTGELFF
V: TRBV5-1
size: NA
J: TRBJ2-2
D: TRBD2

DNA: TGCGCCAGCAGCCAAGCACCGACCGAAGCTTTCTTT
CDR3: CASSQAPTEAFF
V: TRBV4-1
size: NA
J: TRBJ1-1
D: NA

DNA: TGTGCCAGTAGTAAGGGTTTCCAAGAGACCCAGTACTTC
CDR3: CASSKGFQETQYF
V: TRBV19
size: NA
J: TRBJ2-5
D: NA

DNA: TGCAGTGCTAGAGCTCAAGAGACCCAGTACTTC
CDR3: CSARAQETQYF
V: TRBV20-1
size: NA
J: TRBJ2-5
D: NA

DNA: TGTGCCTGGGGGAGGGGAGCGGCCTGGGGAAACATTCAGTACTTC
CDR3: CAWGRGAAWGNIQYF
V: TRBV30
size: NA
J: TRBJ2-4
D: TRBD2

DNA: TGCGCCAGCAGCCGCGGACAGGGGGCAACCGGGGAGCTGTTTTTT
CDR3: CASSRGQGATGELFF
V: TRBV4-1
size: few
J: TRBJ2-2
D: TRBD1

DNA: TGTGCCAGCAGCTTGGGTCGGACAGATAAGAGCTACACCTTC
CDR3: CASSLGRTDKSYTF
V: TRBV5-6
size: NA
J: TRBJ1-2
D: NA

DNA: TGTGCCAGCAGTTTCTCATCAGGGGGGTTCTATGGCTACACCTTC
CDR3: CASSFSSGGFYGYTF
V: TRBV6-9
size: NA
J: TRBJ1-2
D: TRBD1

DNA: TGTGCCAGCCGAACCCCTTTTACCCTCCACGAGGTTAACTATGGCTACACCTTC
CDR3: CASRTPFTLHEVNYGYTF
V: TRBV5-6
size: NA
J: TRBJ1-2
D: NA